One sample yielded the 26 T cell receptor beta chains listed below, sequenced in a study of blood T cell repertoires in COVID-19. Data came from immunoSEQ multiplex PCR; TCRdb stores just in-frame clones and leaves some out. The table shows about 55,000 clones, with 70% to 90% occurring only once. Material: peripheral blood. The receptors stem from an older man with acute or convalescent COVID-19.

The rearrangement uses TRBV7-2 and TRBJ2-7; a possible D gene is TRBD1 (6 bases). The germline gives CDR1 SGHTA, CDR2 FQGNSA. V was trimmed by 2 bases and J by 2 bases, leaving 7 bases between them. The CDR3 covers 13 residues. The CDR3: CASSLQGTYEQYF. CDR3 in DNA: TGTGCCAGCAGCTTACAGGGGACCTACGAGCAGTACTTC.

This sequence joins TRBV5-1 and TRBJ2-3; 10 bases are a match to TRBD2. V was pared by 2 bases and J by 2 bases, with 2 bases of the junction left unmatched. The CDR3 is made up of 15 amino acids. CDR1 and CDR2 from the germline V gene are SGHRS and YFSETQ. The CDR3 protein is CASSLAGGITDTQYF. The CDR3 coding sequence is TGCGCCAGCAGCTTAGCGGGGGGGATCACAGATACGCAGTATTTT.

The chain uses TRBV2 and TRBJ1-5; D possibly corresponds to TRBD1 (5 bases). CDR1 is SNHLY and CDR2 is FYNNEI in the germline V gene. The CDR3 extends over 14 amino acids. V was shortened by 4 bases and J by 8 bases, with 15 bases between the two germline ends. The CDR3 sequence: CASSGLGQGKPQHF. The CDR3, as DNA: TGTGCCAGCAGTGGCCTAGGCCAGGGCAAGCCCCAGCATTTT. The full variable domain, its missing parts supplied by reference TRBV2 and TRBJ1-5, is EPEVTQTPSHQVTQMGQEVILRCVPISNHLYFYWYRQILGQKVEFLVSFYNNEISEKSEIFDDQFSVERPDGSNFTLKIRSTKLEDSAMYFCASSGLGQGKPQHFGDGTRLSIL.

This chain joins TRBV25-1 and TRBJ1-2, with 9 positions matching TRBD1. The germline V gene has CDR1 MGHDK and CDR2 SYGVNS. V was clipped by 6 bases and J by 8 bases; unmatched bases: 10. This CDR3 is 14 amino acids long. DNA for the CDR3: TGTGCCAGCAGCAAATTGACAGGGGGTTTGGGCTACACCTTC. Residues: CASSKLTGGLGYTF.

The rearrangement links TRBV6-5 to TRBJ2-5, with D possibly matching TRBD2 (5 bases). The germline gives CDR1 MNHEY, CDR2 SVGAGI. The V and J ends lost 4 bases and 5 bases respectively, with 17 bases between them. This CDR3 has 15 amino acids. This CDR3 reads CASSSQAGFGETQYF. CDR3 sequence (DNA): TGTGCCAGCAGTTCCCAGGCGGGTTTTGGGGAGACCCAGTACTTC.

V and J are TRBV6-2 or TRBV6-3 and TRBJ2-1; no definite D call. V was trimmed by 2 bases and J by 6 bases, leaving 14 bases between them. In germline, CDR1 is MNHEY, CDR2 SVGEGT. The CDR3 has 15 amino acids. CDR3 in amino acids: CASSYPPRVSNEQFF. CDR3 sequence (DNA): TGTGCCAGCAGTTACCCCCCACGGGTCAGCAATGAGCAGTTCTTC.

In this sample, this clone turned up a few times. The chain joins TRBV29-1 to TRBJ1-3; possibly TRBD1 for D (5 bases). Germline V lookup: CDR1 SQVTM, CDR2 ANQGSEA. This CDR3 is built from 13 residues. The CDR3 loop is CSADQGPGNTIYF. In DNA, the CDR3 is TGCTCTGCGGATCAGGGTCCTGGAAACACCATATATTTT.

The chain employs TRBV4-1 and TRBJ1-1, with 9 bases aligning to TRBD1. This CDR3 contains 16 residues. With 4 bases clipped from V and 2 bases from J, the junction kept 8 bases outside the gene matches. Germline V gene data show CDR1 as MGHRA and CDR2 as YSYEKL. The CDR3 coding sequence is TGCGCCAGCAGCCCGGGGAACAGGGGGCTTAACACTGAAGCTTTCTTT. As protein: CASSPGNRGLNTEAFF.

This sequence joins TRBV18 and TRBJ2-5; the D is unclear. This CDR3 spans 12 amino acids. Germline loops: CDR1 KGHSH, CDR2 LQKENI. Trimming shortened V by 6 bases and J by 5 bases, and 10 bases separated the two germline ends. CDR3 loop: CASSPQLETQYF. The CDR3 bases are TGTGCCAGCTCCCCGCAGTTGGAGACCCAGTACTTC.

This chain's CDR3 is CASSSKKTVCTDTQYF. The CDR3 bases are TGTGCCAGCAGCTCAAAAAAGACAGTTTGCACAGATACGCAGTATTTT. The chain joins TRBV21-1 to TRBJ2-3; the DNA was not used to check the table's D call, TRBD1. TRBV21-1 is a pseudogene. This CDR3 spans 16 amino acids.

The chain joins TRBV27 to TRBJ2-3, with a possible D match to TRBD1 (6 bases). This CDR3 is 16 amino acids long. Trimming took 5 bases from V and 0 from J, leaving 15 bases between them. Germline loops: CDR1 MNHEY, CDR2 SMNVEV (reference sequence). This chain's CDR3 is CASSVSTGYSTDTQYF. The CDR3 DNA reads as TGTGCCAGCAGTGTCTCGACAGGTTACAGCACAGATACGCAGTATTTT.

The chain couples TRBV2 to TRBJ1-1, with TRBD1 identical over 10 bases. Germline lookup yields CDR1 SNHLY and CDR2 FYNNEI. This CDR3 has 14 amino acids. The J segment lost 1 base and the V segment lost 9 bases, leaving 5 bases of the junction unmatched. CDR3 sequence (DNA): TGTGCCAGGGACAGGGGGAGGGCGAACACTGAAGCTTTCTTT. Encoded protein: CARDRGRANTEAFF.

The chain links TRBV19 to TRBJ2-5; TRBD1 might be the D (5 bases). Trimming removed 0 bases from V and 6 bases from J, with 11 bases in between. Looked up from germline, CDR1 is LNHDA and CDR2 is SQIVND (reference sequence). There are 14 residues in the CDR3. CDR3 sequence (DNA): TGTGCCAGTAGTATAGATCTCCCAGGGAAGACCCAGTACTTC. This encodes CASSIDLPGKTQYF. The whole variable domain, remainder taken from reference TRBV19 and TRBJ2-5, is DGGITQSPKYLFRKEGQNVTLSCEQNLNHDAMYWYRQDPGQGLRLIYYSQIVNDFQKGDIAEGYSVSREKKESFPLTVTSAQKNPTAFYLCASSIDLPGKTQYFGPGTRLLVL.

The chain links TRBV3-1 (or the pseudogene TRBV3-2) to TRBJ1-1, with D possibly TRBD1 on 5 matching bases. Between the trimmed V and J ends, which lost 6 bases and 10 bases, there was a span of 18 bases. Germline CDR1 reads LGHDT; CDR2 reads YNNKEL (reference sequence). The CDR3 has 13 amino acids. The CDR3 coding sequence is TGTGCCAGCAGGACAGATAGAACAGGTCCAGCTTTCTTT. Its translation: CASRTDRTGPAFF.

The V and J genes are TRBV4-1 and TRBJ2-3; TRBD2 agrees at 15 bases. CDR1 and CDR2 (germline): MGHRA, YSYEKL. Trimming removed 3 bases from V and 8 bases from J; junction bases left unmatched: 6. This CDR3 is 16 amino acids long. CDR3 amino acids: CASSQRTSGGAPTQYF. The CDR3 DNA reads as TGCGCCAGCAGCCAGAGGACTAGCGGGGGGGCCCCTACGCAGTATTTT.

This chain uses TRBV5-6 with TRBJ2-2; D possibly corresponds to TRBD1 (5 bases). Germline values: CDR1 SGHDT, CDR2 YYEEEE. Trimming removed 3 bases at V and 2 bases at J, with 11 bases between. The CDR3 is made up of 15 amino acids. CDR3 nucleotide sequence: TGTGCCAGCAGCTCGCCAGACAGCAACACCGGGGAGCTGTTTTTT. Residues: CASSSPDSNTGELFF.

This clone was counted only a few times. The genes are TRBV11-2 and TRBJ1-6; TRBD1 matches at 7 bases. Germline trimming cut 7 bases from V and 11 bases from J; bases unmatched to any gene: 17. Germline V gene sequence: CDR1 SGHAT, CDR2 FQNNGV. This CDR3 is 16 amino acids long. The CDR3 sequence: CASTNAQRGRDPPLHF. The CDR3 region has the DNA TGTGCCAGCACAAACGCCCAAAGGGGGCGAGATCCACCCCTCCACTTT. Filled out from reference TRBV11-2 and TRBJ1-6, the complete variable domain reads EAGVAQSPRYKIIEKRQSVAFWCNPISGHATLYWYQQILGQGPKLLIQFQNNGVVDDSQLPKDRFSAERLKGVDSTLKIQPAKLEDSAVYLCASTNAQRGRDPPLHFGNGTRLTVT.

This chain joins TRBV5-1 and TRBJ2-3, with 9 positions matching TRBD2. CDR1 and CDR2 from the germline V gene are SGHRS and YFSETQ. The V gene end was trimmed by 0 bases and the J gene end by 6 bases; junction bases not matched to a gene: 11. This CDR3 spans 17 amino acids. This CDR3 is CASSLGGLAGDLDTQYF. The DNA of the CDR3 is TGCGCCAGCAGCTTGGGAGGCTTAGCGGGGGACTTGGATACGCAGTATTTT.

This rearrangement joins TRBV7-9 to TRBJ1-2; 10 bases line up with TRBD1. V shed 1 base, J shed 9 bases, and the junction held 5 bases outside the gene matches. The CDR3 totals 14 residues. Germline V lookup: CDR1 SEHNR, CDR2 FQNEAQ (reference sequence). This chain's CDR3 is CASSLGDRGSSYTF. CDR3 bases: TGTGCCAGCAGCTTAGGGGACAGGGGATCTAGCTACACCTTC.

The rearrangement joins TRBV6-1 to TRBJ1-2; the match to TRBD1 covers 8 bases. Germline assignment: CDR1 MNHNS and CDR2 SASEGT. This CDR3 has 15 amino acids. The J segment lost 2 bases and the V segment lost 1 base, leaving 3 bases of the junction unmatched. CDR3: CASSEVYRGNYGYTF. Here the CDR3 DNA reads TGTGCCAGCAGTGAAGTGTACAGGGGGAACTATGGCTACACCTTC.

This clone was recorded only once. This chain connects TRBV10-1 to TRBJ2-1, with 8 bases identical to TRBD2. The CDR3 sequence is 16 residues long. J lost 4 bases, V lost 0 bases, and 5 bases had no gene match. In germline, CDR1 is WNHNN, CDR2 SYGVQD (reference sequence). CDR3 amino acids: CASSESGLELYNEQFF. CDR3 nucleotides: TGCGCCAGCAGTGAGTCGGGACTAGAATTATACAATGAGCAGTTCTTC.

The chain is built from TRBV4-1 and TRBJ1-1, with 8 positions matching TRBD1. The CDR3 spans 13 residues. V shed 0 bases, J shed 10 bases, and the junction held 4 bases outside the gene matches. Germline values: CDR1 MGHRA, CDR2 YSYEKL. In nucleotides, the CDR3 is TGCGCCAGCAGCCAAGAAGAAGGACAGGGAGCTTTCTTT. The encoded protein is CASSQEEGQGAFF.

The gene calls are TRBV10-2 and TRBJ1-1, with D possibly TRBD1 on 6 matching bases. Germline loops: CDR1 WSHSY, CDR2 SAAADI. The CDR3 length is 13 residues. V was trimmed by 0 bases and J by 7 bases, leaving 9 bases between them. The CDR3 is CASSESVGGEAFF. The CDR3 DNA sequence: TGCGCCAGCAGTGAGTCCGTAGGGGGTGAAGCTTTCTTT.

In this sample, this clone turned up once. The J gene is TRBJ1-6, the V gene TRBV7-8; D is unresolved. Germline CDR1 and CDR2: SGHVS and FQNEAQ. This CDR3 comprises 13 residues. The V end lost 2 bases, the J end lost 9 bases, and 8 bases lay between the germline ends. The DNA for the CDR3 is TGTGCCAGCAGCTTATCCAGGTTTTCACCCCTCCACTTT. It codes for CASSLSRFSPLHF.

The chain recombines TRBV4-1 with TRBJ2-3; 8 bases align to TRBD1. Looked up from germline, CDR1 is MGHRA and CDR2 is YSYEKL. V shed 3 bases and J 0 bases; nucleotides not matched to a gene: 2. This CDR3 is 15 amino acids long. The CDR3 loop reads CASSQQGASTDTQYF. The CDR3 DNA reads as TGCGCCAGCAGCCAGCAGGGGGCGAGCACAGATACGCAGTATTTT.

Only one count was recorded for this clone. This sequence joins TRBV7-2 and TRBJ1-6; 9 nucleotides match TRBD1. V dropped 6 bases and J dropped 7; count of bases not matched to a gene: 7. CDR1 SGHTA and CDR2 FQGNSA come from the germline V gene. The CDR3 extends over 15 amino acids. The CDR3 reads CASRSRQGGNSPLHF. CDR3 nucleotides: TGTGCCAGCAGAAGCCGACAGGGGGGAAATTCACCCCTCCACTTT.